This T cell receptor (beta chain) was identified in a study of shared clonotypes between healthy human individuals. General observations from the study: In general, naive subsets displayed greater estimated richness than memory subsets did.

Points on this clone: As yet, its antigen is unknown.

Looked up from germline, CDR1 is SQVTM and CDR2 is ANQGSEA. CDR3 size: 15 residues. With 2 bases clipped from V and 5 bases from J, the junction kept 9 bases outside the gene matches. Naive CD8 populations comprised CD45RO-negative cells positively selected for CCR7, excluding terminally differentiated effector memory CD45RA+ cells. Assay runs were performed at deep level. Sorted subsets were amplified in replicate PCRs using about 210 ng DNA, around 30,000 T cell genomes. The data were produced by immunoSEQ multiplex PCR, yet TCRdb's version contains in-frame clones alone and is incomplete. The data contain roughly 810,000 clones, 90% to 98% of them seen just once; the ten biggest clones take up less than 0.25%.

This rearrangement joins TRBV29-1 to TRBJ2-7; 10 nucleotides align to TRBD2. This receptor was taken from a man aged 25 to 40 in good health. Material for sequencing was naive CD8+ T cells sorted from blood. The CDR3 spells CSVEYGLAGVNEQYF. DNA for the CDR3: TGCAGCGTTGAATATGGGCTAGCGGGAGTTAACGAGCAGTACTTC.